This TCR beta chain came from a study of CD8 T cells in Susac syndrome. Notes on the study in general: Regarding the TCR sequencing and HLA analysis, the study admitted that a relatively small number of individuals were involved.

High-throughput TCR beta sequencing covered peripheral CD8+ and CD4+ T cells. On this clonotype itself: Its antigen remains unidentified.

RNA totalling about 0.5 to 1 ug underwent reverse transcription with random hexamers. Amplification of TCR beta CDR3 used immunoSEQ multiplex PCR across 54 Vbeta and 13 Jbeta. TCRdb redid the calling of the immunoSEQ multiplex PCR reads with MiXCR, one entry per CDR3 protein. The sample lists about 300,000 distinct CDR3 sequences, 70% to 90% seen once, with about 0.22% in the top ten. The CDR3 consists of 13 residues. Germline V gene lookup returns CDR1 MNHEY and CDR2 SVGAGI. V lost 2 bases, J lost 7 bases, and 11 bases lay in between. The sequence was collected from a human donor with multiple sclerosis. Sequenced material: CD8+ T cells from PBMCs. The rearrangement joins TRBV6-5 to TRBJ1-2; D is unresolved. This chain's CDR3 is CASSYPSGGGYTF. In nucleotides, the CDR3 is TGTGCCAGCAGTTACCCTTCAGGTGGTGGCTACACCTTC.